This is a list of T cell receptor beta chains from one sample in a study of shared clonotypes between healthy human individuals. The repertoire was sequenced with immunoSEQ multiplex PCR; TCRdb's copy has only in-frame clones and lacks some. The table shows roughly 1 million clones, with under 80% occurring only once. The sequencing sample was made of memory CD4+ T cells sorted from blood. The receptors come from a man aged 18 to 30 in good health. The CDR3 runs from the conserved cysteine through the conserved F or W. Each record gives: CDR3 DNA, CDR3 protein, V gene, J gene, CDR3 length, D gene, clone size. D genes are given only for firm matches. A clone size is listed for some rows: how often the clone was seen (once, few, many), or a class if it is expanded.

CDR3 DNA: TGTGCCAGCTCACTCCGGGAGGCCGGAAACACCATATATTTT
CDR3 protein: CASSLREAGNTIYF
V gene: TRBV18
J gene: TRBJ1-3
CDR3 length: 14
D gene: .
clone size: .

CDR3 DNA: TGTGCCAGCAGCCCTCACCGTGGGGCCGGCTATGGCTACACCTTC
CDR3 protein: CASSPHRGAGYGYTF
V gene: TRBV7-2
J gene: TRBJ1-2
CDR3 length: 15
D gene: .
clone size: .

CDR3 DNA: TGTGCCAGCAGCTTAGGTTGGGGCCTTGAGCAGTACTTC
CDR3 protein: CASSLGWGLEQYF
V gene: TRBV7-2
J gene: TRBJ2-5
CDR3 length: 13
D gene: .
clone size: .

CDR3 DNA: TGTGCCAGCAGCCCCGCAGGGGACGAGCAGTACTTC
CDR3 protein: CASSPAGDEQYF
V gene: TRBV6-5
J gene: TRBJ2-7
CDR3 length: 12
D gene: .
clone size: .

CDR3 DNA: TGTGCCAGCAGTGGGACAGCGGGTAATTCACCCCTCCACTTT
CDR3 protein: CASSGTAGNSPLHF
V gene: TRBV2
J gene: TRBJ1-6
CDR3 length: 14
D gene: .
clone size: .

CDR3 DNA: TGTGCCAGCAGTTACTCAGGCAGGGGCGGAAACATTCAGTACTTC
CDR3 protein: CASSYSGRGGNIQYF
V gene: TRBV6-6
J gene: TRBJ2-4
CDR3 length: 15
D gene: .
clone size: many

CDR3 DNA: TGTGCCAGCAGCTTAGTGGCGGGAGGGCTGGTTAAAAACGAGCAGTACTTC
CDR3 protein: CASSLVAGGLVKNEQYF
V gene: TRBV11-2
J gene: TRBJ2-7
CDR3 length: 17
D gene: TRBD2
clone size: .

CDR3 DNA: TGTGCCAGCAGCCAATACAGGGGCTCTAATGAAAAACTGTTTTTT
CDR3 protein: CASSQYRGSNEKLFF
V gene: TRBV7-2
J gene: TRBJ1-4
CDR3 length: 15
D gene: TRBD1
clone size: .

CDR3 DNA: TGTGCCAGCACCGAGACTGTCACCGGGGAGCTGTTTTTT
CDR3 protein: CASTETVTGELFF
V gene: TRBV2
J gene: TRBJ2-2
CDR3 length: 13
D gene: .
clone size: few

CDR3 DNA: TGCGCCAGCAGCTTGTTGGTGGGACCCGGGGGTACCGGGGAGCTGTTTTTT
CDR3 protein: CASSLLVGPGGTGELFF
V gene: TRBV5-1
J gene: TRBJ2-2
CDR3 length: 17
D gene: .
clone size: few

CDR3 DNA: TGTGCCAGCAGGAAACAGGGATCCGGCTATGGCTACACCTTC
CDR3 protein: CASRKQGSGYGYTF
V gene: TRBV28
J gene: TRBJ1-2
CDR3 length: 14
D gene: .
clone size: once

CDR3 DNA: TGTGCCTGGAGTTTGAGGGGGCCCACCCTCTCCTACGAGCAGTACTTC
CDR3 protein: CAWSLRGPTLSYEQYF
V gene: TRBV30
J gene: TRBJ2-7
CDR3 length: 16
D gene: TRBD1
clone size: .

CDR3 DNA: TGTGCCAGCATTCAGATGGGGGGCGTTAACTATGGCTACACCTTC
CDR3 protein: CASIQMGGVNYGYTF
V gene: TRBV6-1
J gene: TRBJ1-2
CDR3 length: 15
D gene: .
clone size: once

CDR3 DNA: TGCGCCAGCAGCACGGGTCCCCCCCAGACCCAGTACTTC
CDR3 protein: CASSTGPPQTQYF
V gene: TRBV5-1
J gene: TRBJ2-5
CDR3 length: 13
D gene: .
clone size: .

CDR3 DNA: TGTGCCAGCTCACAAGAGAGGGTGAAAGGCTACACCTTC
CDR3 protein: CASSQERVKGYTF
V gene: TRBV18
J gene: TRBJ1-2
CDR3 length: 13
D gene: .
clone size: .

CDR3 DNA: TGCAGCGTTGAAGATCGGGTTTATGGCTACACCTTC
CDR3 protein: CSVEDRVYGYTF
V gene: TRBV29-1
J gene: TRBJ1-2
CDR3 length: 12
D gene: .
clone size: once